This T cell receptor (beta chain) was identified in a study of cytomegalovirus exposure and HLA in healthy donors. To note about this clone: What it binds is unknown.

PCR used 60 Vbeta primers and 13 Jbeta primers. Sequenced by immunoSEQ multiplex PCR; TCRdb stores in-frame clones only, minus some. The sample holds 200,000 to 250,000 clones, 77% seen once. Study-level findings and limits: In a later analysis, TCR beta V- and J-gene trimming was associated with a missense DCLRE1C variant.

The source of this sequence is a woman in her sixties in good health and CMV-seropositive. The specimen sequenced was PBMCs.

This CDR3 reads CASRGVGGSWETQYF. The CDR3 nucleotides are TGTGCCAGCAGAGGCGTCGGGGGGTCCTGGGAGACCCAGTACTTC. J is TRBJ2-5 and V is TRBV7-2, with 7 nucleotides matching TRBD2. In germline, CDR1 is SGHTA, CDR2 FQGNSA. V lost 6 bases and J lost 5; bases outside the gene matches: 12. The length of the CDR3 is 15 residues.